This T cell receptor (beta chain) was obtained from a study of prognosis after radiotherapy for stage I lung cancer. Across the study: Around 14 patients presented with newly diagnosed primary stage I lung tumors, and about 5 carried oligometastatic NSCLC following surgical resection of the primary tumor. Ages of the roughly 13 men and a handful of women ranged roughly 53 to 85 years, median roughly 74.

Two-round multiplex PCR, the amplification method, yielded TCR beta CDR3 from genomic DNA. During first-round PCR, primers specific to each TRBV and TRBJ gene were used. TCRdb reprocessed the multiplex PCR reads with MiXCR, giving one entry per CDR3 protein. The sample has fewer than 25,000 distinct CDR3 sequences, about 42% seen once. At each of two time points, around 6.5 milliliters of venous blood were taken. The study's findings and limits: Where distant metastases developed, patients had lower Shannon entropy after stereotactic body radiation therapy.

As regards this clonotype: Its antigen is unknown.

The origin of this receptor is a donor of 50 years or more with non-small cell lung cancer. The sample here was PBMCs, taken before or after stereotactic body radiation therapy (not recorded which).

The CDR3: CASSYGAGGFYEQYF. The CDR3 bases are TGTGCCAGCAGTTACGGGGCGGGAGGTTTCTACGAGCAGTACTTC. The J gene is TRBJ2-7, the V gene TRBV6-5; 8 bases map to TRBD2. The CDR3 covers 15 residues. V shed 2 bases, J shed 3 bases, and the junction held 6 bases outside the gene matches. Germline V gene lookup returns CDR1 MNHEY and CDR2 SVGAGI.